Listed below are T cell receptor beta chains from one sample, sequenced in a study of blood T cell repertoires in COVID-19. Here immunoSEQ multiplex PCR was the method, and the copy in TCRdb shows in-frame clones only, minus some. The sample carries under 350,000 clones, about 93% recorded once. The source material was peripheral blood. These receptors were obtained from a woman in her 30s with COVID-19, enrolled during active disease. The conserved cysteine and the conserved F or W are not part of the CDR3 here. Fields, in order: V gene, J gene, CDR3 protein.

V gene: TRBV27
J gene: TRBJ2-1
CDR3 protein: ASSFTSVSNEQF

V gene: TRBV9
J gene: TRBJ1-1
CDR3 protein: ASSTDTGFGDAF

V gene: TRBV6-2/TRBV6-3
J gene: TRBJ1-4
CDR3 protein: ASSSPTLRGEKLF

V gene: TRBV28
J gene: TRBJ1-3
CDR3 protein: ASTLILGGNTIY

V gene: TRBV2
J gene: TRBJ1-1
CDR3 protein: ASRRGLNTEAF

V gene: TRBV7-9
J gene: TRBJ2-2
CDR3 protein: ASSLDRGFTGELF

V gene: TRBV5-5
J gene: TRBJ2-7
CDR3 protein: ASSLDTGDEQY

V gene: TRBV30
J gene: TRBJ2-7
CDR3 protein: AWSTGLLYEQY

V gene: TRBV5-8
J gene: TRBJ2-7
CDR3 protein: ASSLGGLADSSYEQY

V gene: TRBV7-2
J gene: TRBJ1-2
CDR3 protein: ASSSGGGYT

V gene: TRBV7-6
J gene: TRBJ2-3
CDR3 protein: ASSYLPGEGTDTQY

V gene: TRBV29-1
J gene: TRBJ2-2
CDR3 protein: SVEGLAGLNTGELF

V gene: TRBV19
J gene: TRBJ1-5
CDR3 protein: ASSPWTVLGNQPQH

V gene: TRBV6-5
J gene: TRBJ2-1
CDR3 protein: ASSYSWTSSYNEQF

V gene: TRBV27
J gene: TRBJ2-2
CDR3 protein: ASSPLGQGAGELF

V gene: TRBV2
J gene: TRBJ2-1
CDR3 protein: ASSARIQGRGYNEQF

V gene: TRBV27
J gene: TRBJ1-2
CDR3 protein: ASSLTGDGYT

V gene: TRBV28
J gene: TRBJ1-2
CDR3 protein: ASRSRAPNYGYT

V gene: TRBV28
J gene: TRBJ1-1
CDR3 protein: ASSGQGPGTEAF

V gene: TRBV18
J gene: TRBJ1-1
CDR3 protein: ASRGGDETEAF

V gene: TRBV5-8
J gene: TRBJ2-2
CDR3 protein: ASSSYRGGGELF

V gene: TRBV5-6
J gene: TRBJ2-3
CDR3 protein: ASSDPGTYTDTQY

V gene: TRBV6-2/TRBV6-3
J gene: TRBJ2-3
CDR3 protein: ASSLAGVADTQY

V gene: TRBV4-3
J gene: TRBJ2-7
CDR3 protein: ASSQVGGEYEQY

V gene: TRBV5-1
J gene: TRBJ2-3
CDR3 protein: ASGLDRRTDTQY

V gene: TRBV24-1
J gene: TRBJ2-5
CDR3 protein: ATSRGQGFQETQY

V gene: TRBV6-5
J gene: TRBJ1-1
CDR3 protein: ASSYHRGPVNTEAF

V gene: TRBV5-1
J gene: TRBJ2-1
CDR3 protein: ASSFGDNEQF

V gene: TRBV7-2
J gene: TRBJ2-7
CDR3 protein: ASSRTGVEQY

V gene: TRBV7-2
J gene: TRBJ2-1
CDR3 protein: ASSLSGHNEQF

V gene: TRBV15
J gene: TRBJ1-1
CDR3 protein: ATSRDRGQNTEAF

V gene: TRBV28
J gene: TRBJ2-1
CDR3 protein: ASSLRLAGYNEQF

V gene: TRBV4-1
J gene: TRBJ2-5
CDR3 protein: ASSPPGLASRETQY

V gene: TRBV9
J gene: TRBJ2-5
CDR3 protein: ASSVPRGAGDQETQY

V gene: TRBV10-3
J gene: TRBJ1-3
CDR3 protein: AIRRGTGQLSSGNTIY

V gene: TRBV6-2/TRBV6-3
J gene: TRBJ1-5
CDR3 protein: ASSYGQPNQPQH

V gene: TRBV5-8
J gene: TRBJ1-4
CDR3 protein: ASRDGTVNEKLF

V gene: TRBV4-3
J gene: TRBJ1-6
CDR3 protein: ASSQEVQGHSPLH

V gene: TRBV19
J gene: TRBJ2-3
CDR3 protein: ASSITPLSGFSTDTQY

V gene: TRBV6-5
J gene: TRBJ2-7
CDR3 protein: ATGGGRYEQY

V gene: TRBV24-1
J gene: TRBJ1-5
CDR3 protein: ATSDHPSQPQH

V gene: TRBV6-5
J gene: TRBJ2-7
CDR3 protein: ASSSRQGSDEQY

V gene: TRBV5-6
J gene: TRBJ2-7
CDR3 protein: ASSDYYEQY

V gene: TRBV10-3
J gene: TRBJ1-6
CDR3 protein: AITPDRVGSPLH

V gene: TRBV6-5
J gene: TRBJ2-5
CDR3 protein: ASSSPPSGSGETQY

V gene: TRBV2
J gene: TRBJ1-3
CDR3 protein: ASSERRGNTGNTIY

V gene: TRBV5-4
J gene: TRBJ2-2
CDR3 protein: ASSAGAGELF

V gene: TRBV30
J gene: TRBJ1-2
CDR3 protein: AWSQRTGMSGYT

V gene: TRBV5-1
J gene: TRBJ2-6
CDR3 protein: ASSLFGLRPGANVLT

V gene: TRBV28
J gene: TRBJ2-1
CDR3 protein: ASSSLLARSYNEQF

V gene: TRBV6-5
J gene: TRBJ1-4
CDR3 protein: ASSYGRSTTNEKLF